The entry below describes one TCR beta chain. Its antigen is unknown. No base quality information exists; no much larger clone differs at one position. The data derive from a study of cytomegalovirus exposure and HLA in healthy donors listed by TCRdb under 2017. In terms of the full investigation: An earlier analysis of approximately 600 of the donors reported approximately 270 Gb of sequence data and around 120 million unique TCR beta sequences from about 180 million T cells. Among 300 to 450 genotyped donors of the cohort, an average of 235,054 unique TCR beta nucleotide sequences were sequenced per donor, roughly a sixth of them non-productive. The study combined high-throughput TCR immunosequencing, statistical association of individual TCRs with disease status, and machine learning to predict cytomegalovirus infection status. The genetic ancestry cluster associated with self-reported Caucasian donors included approximately 85% of the 300 to 450 genotyped donors. Roughly 300 gigabases of sequencing data and roughly 90 million unique TCR sequences were included in an early release covering 550 to 800 HLA-typed donors. The later analysis used no new phenotypic data to find candidate immune exposures, relying instead on TCR beta sequences and their occurrence across donors. Every discovery cohort repertoire had been produced on one sequencing platform. In an earlier analysis of about 590 of the donors, high-throughput TCR beta sequencing was used to judge whether each TCR beta V gene segment behaved as functional or pseudogenic. Using immunosequencing, the study profiled T cell repertoires from about 610 subjects and related those repertoires to cytomegalovirus serostatus. In a later genetic analysis, genome-wide SNP genotypes for about three fifths of the roughly 670 donors were used, and that subset was treated as a discovery cohort. Donor age, sex, ethnicity and CMV serostatus were compiled alongside the repertoire data. A handful of DR-DQ haplotypes were handled as single units for association and clustering because linkage in the cohort was strong. A separate validation cohort of more than 100 different subjects was used in addition to the approximately 610-subject first cohort. The study was designed to test whether signatures of past pathogen exposure could be identified by cataloging public T cell receptors. HLA typing covered class I and class II loci at four-digit resolution. The number of donors typed differed by locus, with about 620-630 for A, B, C, DRB1 and DQB1, roughly 520 for DQA1, nearly 610 for DPA1, and around 450 for DPB1. In a later analysis, previously published TCR beta repertoires from 600 to 850 donors were re-analyzed and high-resolution HLA genotyping was added so that TCR occurrence patterns could be studied.

The cohort was made up of 666 healthy bone marrow donors. At the time of sampling, all cohort members were nominally healthy, though unrecorded immune exposures were likely present. The donor tested CMV seronegative and was one of the 352 seronegative cohort members. A peripheral blood sample was provided by each donor, and peripheral blood mononuclear cells were used for TCR beta sequencing. The Qiagen DNeasy Blood Extraction Kit was used to extract genomic DNA from the blood cell samples. The full study reports these points: A cluster of highly shared sequence variants was judged likely to represent a technical artifact of the sequencing pipeline. The 87-base-pair reads could not distinguish some IMGT-functional V segments, including TRBV6-2 and TRBV6-3, so those segments were excluded. In a later analysis, HLA-associated TCR beta chains showed more clonal expansion and lower generation probabilities than non-associated chains that were equally common. The authors suggested that the approach could potentially be generalized to other disease states and immunological phenotypes. The classifier was reported to diagnose cytomegalovirus status with high specificity and sensitivity in both the original cohort and the validation cohort. In this cohort, only TCR beta chains were sequenced, and detectable features were limited by the absence of alpha or paired-chain data. Roughly 17 rarely observed V segments, including chromosome 9 orphons, were excluded from the earlier analysis of approximately 500 of the donors because counts were too low. In vitro tests confirmed that a few of the cytomegalovirus-associated TCR beta chains recognize cytomegalovirus antigens. Assigning TCR associations to individual alleles was difficult when HLA alleles, especially DR and DQ, strongly co-occurred. For the cohort, immune exposure information was limited to CMV serostatus. Correlated functional status among segregating V segments might be attributable to linkage disequilibrium, but an unknown experimental factor could not be ruled out. A further reported finding was that TCR beta sequences accurately predicted the HLA-A and HLA-B alleles for most subjects in the first cohort. According to a later analysis, TCR association rates differed among HLA loci, with DRB1 alleles showing the most associated TCRs and HLA-C alleles showing the fewest. An association between a missense DCLRE1C variant and V-gene and J-gene trimming of TCR beta chains was found in a later genetic analysis and replicated in an independent cohort. Because HLA typing was missing for some donors at each locus, association tests included only the typed subset. Most TCR sequences were seen in very few donors, while some public TCRs were found in many individuals. In the study, approximately 160 TCR beta chains were listed as associated with cytomegalovirus. A later analysis found that most CMV-associated TCR beta chains appeared HLA-restricted, with HLA associations seemingly driven largely by CMV exposure. In a later genetic analysis, fewer N-insertions in productive TCRs were reported among donors in an Asian-associated ancestry cluster than the roughly 700-donor mean. A later analysis associated 16,951 TCR beta sequences with specific HLA alleles at a false discovery rate of 0.05. A later analysis reported that several top co-occurrence clusters appeared linked to parvovirus B19, influenza, CMV and Epstein-Barr virus. In an earlier analysis of some 540 of the donors, most TCR beta V segments appeared in productive rearrangements about 87% or about 30% of the time, broadly matching IMGT annotations. Presence/absence analyses assumed roughly uniform sequencing depth across donors, an assumption that may not hold.

The protocol used for the library was the immunoSEQ multiplex PCR assay. A mixture of 60 forward primers for TCR Vbeta segments and 13 reverse primers for TCR Jbeta segments was used in the multiplex PCR. Amplification of the CDR3 region of rearranged TCR beta genes was performed with a multiplex PCR assay on genomic DNA. Amplified TCR beta libraries were sequenced as 87-base-pair reads on the Illumina HiSeq System. Concerning the study's data processing: Across the 500 to 750 repertoires, a later analysis counted about 81 million unique TCR beta chains, around 11 million of which were shared by at least two donors. Raw reads were error-corrected and collapsed into unique sequences with a nearest-neighbor algorithm that merged closely related sequences to remove PCR and sequencing errors. To assign V, D and J gene segments, CDR3 sequences were aligned to IMGT reference sequences. For a sequence to be retained, a match of at least six nucleotides to both a V gene segment and a J gene segment was required. A rearrangement counted as productive if the CDR3 had no stop codons and remained in frame with V and J, and every other rearrangement counted as non-productive. CDR3 was defined by IMGT convention, running from the second conserved V-encoded cysteine to the conserved J-encoded phenylalanine. The earlier analysis of about 610 of the donors excluded sequences that lacked an unambiguous match to a single V gene segment. An earlier analysis of almost 600 of the donors classified V segments as functional when productive rearrangements were above 56.7% and as segregating when the standard deviation between donors was above 5%. A statistical classification framework was built for diagnosing cytomegalovirus status from the catalog of TCR beta chain sequences. In a later analysis, TCR nucleotide sequences were compared against IMGT/GENE-DB human TR gene sequences so that V and J genes could be assigned. The TCRdist pipeline was used in a later analysis to assign CDR3 sequences and most-parsimonious VDJ recombination scenarios. In a later analysis, each TCR beta chain was defined by its CDR3 amino acid sequence together with its V-gene family, and reads lacking a unique V-gene family were excluded. As a way to deal with suspected cross-contamination and a sequencing artifact, a later analysis dropped 450 to 600 nucleotide sequences that were highly shared and had low generation probability. In a later analysis, a clonal expansion index was calculated for each public chain from normalized within-repertoire ranks of inferred template counts. Generation probabilities in a later analysis came from a VDJ recombination model fitted to out-of-frame rearrangements, and those results were checked against IGoR. Hypergeometric tests were used in a later analysis to score TCR-TCR, TCR-HLA and TCR-CMV co-occurrence, with a repertoire-size bias correction applied to the TCR pairs. A later analysis estimated false discovery rates by permuting HLA or CMV assignments 20 times. In a later analysis, co-occurring TCRs were grouped with DBSCAN, and TCRdist sequence similarity was added when clustering was performed within HLA-allele-positive subsets. Repertoires with fewer than 30,000 or more than 120,000 public chains, plus five repertoires with anomalous nucleotide sharing, were excluded from co-occurrence clustering. The clones in this table, taken by TCRdb from immuneACCESS, are in-frame only. Not every clone is retained; where verified, under half of the shortfall comes from an unresolved V gene, and the cause of the rest is unknown. The D gene and trimming were derived from the DNA, and the V and J assignments and clone size from that table. This sample lists roughly 190,000 clones; 81% were detected once. The ten largest make up 1.5% to 2% of the sample.

The CDR3 goes from the cysteine to the phenylalanine over 14 residues. The only DNA kept is the CDR3, 42 bases in frame from the first base. Trimming accounts for 6 bases at V and 2 bases at J, while the number of junction bases matched to no gene is 6. CDR1 and CDR2, looked up from the germline V gene, are MNHEY and SVGAGI. The rearrangement combines TRBV6-5 with TRBJ2-5, with 7 central nucleotides matching TRBD1. The sequenced material came from PBMCs. The receptor's source is a man between 18 and 29 years old in good health and CMV-seronegative. The CDR3 region reads CASSPRGSQETQYF. The sequenced DNA is TGTGCCAGCAGCCCCAGGGGGAGTCAAGAGACCCAGTACTTC.